This section outlines one TCR beta chain sequence together with its context. Clones were sequenced by immunoSEQ multiplex PCR, and TCRdb holds only the in-frame ones, with some missing. The sample consists of about 200,000 clones, about 90% of them appearing once. The CDR3 runs 15 residues. Germline V gene data show CDR1 as MNHEY and CDR2 as SVGAGI. The V gene end was trimmed by 8 bases and the J gene end by 5 bases; junction bases not matched to a gene: 13. The data are from a study of control samples from healthy donors and cancer patients. This chain connects TRBV6-5 to TRBJ1-2; 8 bases line up with TRBD1. This sequence was found in a man younger than 45 in good health. Source material: blood. The CDR3 is CASLTMTGAKYGYTF. The CDR3 DNA reads TGTGCCAGCCTCACCATGACAGGGGCGAAATATGGCTACACCTTC.